Below, 16 T cell receptor beta chains from the same sample are listed, as sequenced in a study of cytomegalovirus exposure and HLA in healthy donors. Vbeta (60) and Jbeta (13) primers were used in the PCR. Using immunoSEQ multiplex PCR, the repertoire was profiled, and TCRdb retains in-frame clones only, with some absent. The sample data list roughly 51,000 clones. The sample consisted of PBMCs. These receptors all come from a woman aged 45-60 years in good health and CMV-seropositive.

The chain couples TRBV5-6 to TRBJ1-2, with D possibly TRBD1 on 6 matching bases. Trimming shortened V by 1 base and J by 4 bases, and 11 bases separated the two germline ends. There are 14 residues in the CDR3. Germline assignment: CDR1 SGHDT and CDR2 YYEEEE. In DNA form, the CDR3 reads TGTGCCAGCAGCTTGCAGGGGATGAGCTATGGCTACACCTTC. Translating gives CASSLQGMSYGYTF.

This rearrangement joins TRBV9 to TRBJ1-2, with TRBD1 identical over 10 bases. Germline CDR1 SGDLS, CDR2 YYNGEE. J lost 4 bases, V lost 3 bases, and 15 bases had no gene match. This CDR3 has 18 amino acids. CDR3 in amino acids: CASSEGGTGDKAGYGYTF. CDR3 coding DNA: TGTGCCAGCAGCGAGGGGGGGACAGGGGATAAGGCTGGCTATGGCTACACCTTC. The full variable domain, with the rest looked up from reference TRBV9 and TRBJ1-2, is DSGVTQTPKHLITATGQRVTLRCSPRSGDLSVYWYQQSLDQGLQFLIQYYNGEERAKGNILERFSAQQFPDLHSELNLSSLELGDSALYFCASSEGGTGDKAGYGYTFGSGTRLTVV.

The chain uses TRBV6-1 and TRBJ1-2, with a tentative D call TRBD1 (5 bases). Germline assignment: CDR1 MNHNS and CDR2 SASEGT. The length of the CDR3 is 15 residues. Deletions cut 0 bases from V and 4 bases from J, with 12 bases between. In DNA form, the CDR3 reads TGTGCCAGCAGTGAAGCTATAGCAGGGATCTATGGCTACACCTTC. The encoded protein is CASSEAIAGIYGYTF.

The chain recombines TRBV19 with TRBJ2-3; weak D call: TRBD1 (5 bases). V was shortened by 1 base and J by 4 bases, with 12 bases between the two germline ends. The CDR3 covers 15 residues. Germline lookup yields CDR1 LNHDA and CDR2 SQIVND (reference sequence). The CDR3 sequence: CASSIAGRVADTQYF. The CDR3 DNA reads TGTGCCAGTAGTATAGCAGGGCGCGTCGCAGATACGCAGTATTTT.

A note on this clone: Other DNA sequences in this specimen translate into the identical CDR3. The V gene is TRBV6-5, the J gene TRBJ1-1; 10 bases agree with TRBD1. CDR3 length equals 13 residues. J gave up 4 bases and V 6 bases, and 2 bases lay outside the gene matches. Per the germline V gene, CDR1 is MNHEY and CDR2 is SVGAGI. CDR3 sequence reads: CASSRQGATEAFF. Written as DNA, the CDR3 is TGTGCCAGCAGCCGACAGGGGGCCACTGAAGCTTTCTTT.

Written as DNA, the CDR3 is TGTGCCAGCAGTTCACCGGGACAGGGGAACACTGAAGCTTTCTTT. Residues: CASSSPGQGNTEAFF. J is TRBJ1-1 and V is TRBV28, with TRBD1 matching over 9 bases. This CDR3 contains 15 residues. Germline V gene data show CDR1 as MDHEN and CDR2 as SYDVKM. V was clipped by 4 bases and J by 1 base; unmatched bases: 4.

This rearrangement joins TRBV7-9 to TRBJ1-2, with 8 bases that match TRBD1. Germline V CDR1 and CDR2: SEHNR, FQNEAQ (reference sequence). V shed 5 bases, J shed 7 bases, and the junction held 6 bases outside the gene matches. The CDR3 is made up of 13 amino acids. This chain's CDR3 is CASSLTGASGYTF. DNA of the CDR3: TGTGCCAGCAGCCTGACAGGGGCCAGTGGCTACACCTTC.

V usage is TRBV10-2 and J usage is TRBJ2-6; no reliable D call. This CDR3 has 15 residues. Trimming took off 6 bases at V and 0 bases at J, with 9 bases between the two ends. Germline CDR1 and CDR2: WSHSY and SAAADI. In nucleotides, the CDR3 is TGCGCCAGCAGCAGACAAGACTCTGGGGCCAACGTCCTGACTTTC. Protein sequence: CASSRQDSGANVLTF.

CDR3 in DNA: TGTGCCAGCAGCTTAGTTCGGCTAGCGGATGGTGAGCAGTTCTTC. It is translated as CASSLVRLADGEQFF. J is TRBJ2-1 and V is TRBV11-1, with TRBD2 identical over 7 bases. CDR1 and CDR2 (germline): SGHAT, FQDESV (reference sequence). The V and J ends lost 1 base and 9 bases, in that order; junction bases with no gene match: 9. The CDR3 runs 15 residues.

This chain connects TRBV5-4 to TRBJ2-3; D may be TRBD2 (5 bases). V shed 4 bases and J shed 5 bases, with 14 bases lying between them. The CDR3 consists of 14 residues. Germline V gene lookup returns CDR1 SGHNT and CDR2 YYREEE (reference sequence). The chain's CDR3 is CASSATGVGDTQYF. In nucleotides, the CDR3 is TGTGCCAGCAGCGCGACCGGGGTCGGAGATACGCAGTATTTT. The variable domain in full, with the rest retrieved from reference TRBV5-4 and TRBJ2-3, is ETGVTQSPTHLIKTRGQQVTLRCSSQSGHNTVSWYQQALGQGPQFIFQYYREEENGRGNFPPRFSGLQFPNYSSELNVNALELDDSALYLCASSATGVGDTQYFGPGTRLTVL.

V and J are TRBV19 and TRBJ2-1, with 8 nucleotides matching TRBD2. The germline CDR1 and CDR2 sequences are LNHDA and SQIVND (reference sequence). V dropped 7 bases and J dropped 0; count of bases not matched to a gene: 5. CDR3 size: 15 residues. The CDR3 DNA is TGTGCCAGTACCCGGGGGACTAGCTCCTACAATGAGCAGTTCTTC. It is translated as CASTRGTSSYNEQFF. Filled out from reference TRBV19 and TRBJ2-1, the complete variable domain reads DGGITQSPKYLFRKEGQNVTLSCEQNLNHDAMYWYRQDPGQGLRLIYYSQIVNDFQKGDIAEGYSVSREKKESFPLTVTSAQKNPTAFYLCASTRGTSSYNEQFFGPGTRLTVL.

This chain links TRBV2 with TRBJ2-7; D is perhaps TRBD1 (6 bases). CDR3 length: 13 residues. CDR1 is SNHLY, CDR2 FYNNEI, per germline. V was pared by 9 bases and J by 0 bases, with 12 bases between. The CDR3 nucleotides are TGTGCCAGTACGACGACAGGCTCCTACGAGCAGTACTTC. Its protein is CASTTTGSYEQYF.

The CDR3 DNA follows: TGTGCCAGCAGCCAAGCGGGACTAGTCGGGTACGAGCAGTACTTC. Its protein product is CASSQAGLVGYEQYF. The chain joins TRBV4-2 to TRBJ2-7, with 8 bases fitting TRBD2. The J segment lost 4 bases and the V segment lost 1 base, leaving 6 bases of the junction unmatched. CDR3 length equals 15 residues. Germline V gene sequence: CDR1 LGHNA, CDR2 YNFKEQ.

J is TRBJ2-5 and V is TRBV15; TRBD1 aligns across 7 bases. Germline CDR1 reads LNHNV; CDR2 reads YYDKDF (reference sequence). The CDR3 is 13 residues long. V shed 3 bases, J shed 3 bases, and the junction held 1 base outside the gene matches. CDR3 region: CATSRGTEETQYF. The CDR3 coding sequence is TGTGCCACCAGCAGGGGGACAGAAGAGACCCAGTACTTC.

This chain connects TRBV27 to TRBJ1-1; D ambiguous. V gave up 2 bases and J gave up 5 bases, with 9 bases separating them. The CDR3 consists of 13 residues. The germline V gene encodes CDR1 MNHEY and CDR2 SMNVEV (reference sequence). The CDR3 DNA sequence: TGTGCCAGCAGTTTAAAGACACGGACTGAAGCTTTCTTT. This sequence encodes CASSLKTRTEAFF.

The gene calls are TRBV13 and TRBJ1-2; 7 nucleotides match TRBD1. CDR1 and CDR2 from the germline V gene are PRHDT and FYEKMQ (reference sequence). The length of the CDR3 is 14 residues. Unmatched junction bases numbered 7, after V lost 5 bases and J lost 4 bases. CDR3 region: CASSPTGSLYGYTF. For the CDR3, the DNA is TGTGCCAGCAGCCCGACAGGGAGTCTCTATGGCTACACCTTC. Full variable domain (remainder filled in from reference TRBV13 and TRBJ1-2): AAGVIQSPRHLIKEKRETATLKCYPIPRHDTVYWYQQGPGQDPQFLISFYEKMQSDKGSIPDRFSAQQFSDYHSELNMSSLELGDSALYFCASSPTGSLYGYTFGSGTRLTVV.